This T cell receptor (beta chain) was obtained from a study of radiation and T cells in renal cell carcinoma. Study at large: Nephrectomy followed 15 Gy stereotactic body radiation by 4 weeks. Overall study results and limits: Pretreatment tumor biopsies were lacking, so baseline clonotypes are unknown.

CDR3 length equals 12 residues. V dropped 4 bases and J dropped 7 bases, with 7 bases sitting between them. In germline, CDR1 is SGHDN, CDR2 FVKESK. Comment on this clone: What it binds is not known.

TCRdb's table, derived via immunoSEQ multiplex PCR, lists solely in-frame clones and lacks some. In the table there are more than 100,000 clones, 88% of which are singletons. Time point noted: blood 2 weeks post-SBRT. Described treatment: 15 Gy SBRT to primary tumor, nephrectomy 4 weeks later. The rearrangement joins TRBV14 to TRBJ2-2; D is ambiguous. The sequenced sample was blood, obtained from a patient whose treatment included radiotherapy and nephrectomy. This sequence was found in a woman between 65 and 79 years old with renal cell carcinoma. CDR3 DNA: TGTGCCAGCAGCCGTACGGACGGGGAGCTGTTTTTT. Its translation is CASSRTDGELFF.